The following is a T cell receptor (beta chain) sequence with its context. Its antigen is not known. This sample was included in a study of shared clonotypes between healthy human individuals. Study background: The study drew on two women and a few men aged 18 to 49 as donors. Whole-study results and caveats: The study drew on few donors, limiting represented genetic and exposure-history diversity.

Germline CDR1 and CDR2: SGHTA and FQGTGA. The CDR3 has 13 amino acids. Each PCR replicate from the sorted subsets contained around 0.2 ug DNA, which is tens of thousands of T cell genomes. The repertoire was sequenced with immunoSEQ multiplex PCR; TCRdb's copy has only in-frame clones and lacks some. The repertoire has under 600,000 clones, approximately 97% of them found once; the top ten carry roughly 0.055%. This receptor was identified in a woman younger than 45 in good health. V is TRBV7-3 and J is TRBJ2-5; maybe TRBD1 (6 bases). The J call may not be correct, given that the DNA end is closer to TRBJ2-7. Source material: naive CD4+ T cells sorted from blood. The subset was: CD45RA+ positively selected. The DNA for the CDR3 is TGTGCCAGCAGCCCGGGGACATCAAACGAGCAGTACTTC. Its translation: CASSPGTSNEQYF.